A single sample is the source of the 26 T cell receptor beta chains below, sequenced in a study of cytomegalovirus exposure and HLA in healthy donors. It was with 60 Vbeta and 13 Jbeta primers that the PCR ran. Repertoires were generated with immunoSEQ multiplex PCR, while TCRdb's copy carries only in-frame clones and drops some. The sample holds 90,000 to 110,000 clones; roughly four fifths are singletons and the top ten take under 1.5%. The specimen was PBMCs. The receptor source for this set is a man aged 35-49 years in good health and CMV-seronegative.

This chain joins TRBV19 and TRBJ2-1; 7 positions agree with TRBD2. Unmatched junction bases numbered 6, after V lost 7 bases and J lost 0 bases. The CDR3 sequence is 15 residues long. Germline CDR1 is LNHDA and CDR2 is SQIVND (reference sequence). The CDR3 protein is CASKSSGHSYNEQFF. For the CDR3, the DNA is TGTGCCAGTAAGTCTAGCGGACACTCCTACAATGAGCAGTTCTTC. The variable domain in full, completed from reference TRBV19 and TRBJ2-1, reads DGGITQSPKYLFRKEGQNVTLSCEQNLNHDAMYWYRQDPGQGLRLIYYSQIVNDFQKGDIAEGYSVSREKKESFPLTVTSAQKNPTAFYLCASKSSGHSYNEQFFGPGTRLTVL.

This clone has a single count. DNA of the CDR3: TGTGCCAGCAGCCTCGCCCGAGGAGGCAATCAGCCCCAGCATTTT. It codes for CASSLARGGNQPQHF. The V and J genes are TRBV27 and TRBJ1-5; D call uncertain. From germline, CDR1 is MNHEY and CDR2 SMNVEV (reference sequence). The CDR3 spans 15 residues. V was clipped by 6 bases and J by 2 bases, with 14 bases between them.

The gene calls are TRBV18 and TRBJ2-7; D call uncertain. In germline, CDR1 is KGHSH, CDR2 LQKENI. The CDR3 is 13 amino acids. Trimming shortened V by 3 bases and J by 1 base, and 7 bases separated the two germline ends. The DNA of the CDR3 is TGTGCCAGCTCACCTACTGAATCCTACGAGCAGTACTTC. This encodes CASSPTESYEQYF. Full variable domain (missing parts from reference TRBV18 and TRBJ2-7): NAGVMQNPRHLVRRRGQEARLRCSPMKGHSHVYWYRQLPEEGLKFMVYLQKENIIDESGMPKERFSAEFPKEGPSILRIQQVVRGDSAAYFCASSPTESYEQYFGPGTRLTVT.

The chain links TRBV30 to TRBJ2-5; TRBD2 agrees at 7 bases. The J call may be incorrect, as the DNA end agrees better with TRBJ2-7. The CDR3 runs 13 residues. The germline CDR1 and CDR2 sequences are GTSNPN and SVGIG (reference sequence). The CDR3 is CAWAGLAVYEQYF. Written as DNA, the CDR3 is TGTGCCTGGGCTGGTCTAGCGGTCTACGAGCAGTACTTC.

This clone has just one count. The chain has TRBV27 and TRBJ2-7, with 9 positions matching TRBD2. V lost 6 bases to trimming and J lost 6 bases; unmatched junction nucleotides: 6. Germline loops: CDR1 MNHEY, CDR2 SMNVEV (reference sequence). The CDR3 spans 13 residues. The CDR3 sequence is CASSLAGVGEQYF. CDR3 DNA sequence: TGTGCCAGCAGCTTAGCGGGGGTGGGCGAGCAGTACTTC.

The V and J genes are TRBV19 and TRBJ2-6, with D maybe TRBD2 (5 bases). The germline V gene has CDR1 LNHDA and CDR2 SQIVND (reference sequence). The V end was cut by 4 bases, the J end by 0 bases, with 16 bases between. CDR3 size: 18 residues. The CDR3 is CASSTPGREISGANVLTF. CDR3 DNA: TGTGCCAGTAGTACCCCAGGAAGGGAGATCTCTGGGGCCAACGTCCTGACTTTC. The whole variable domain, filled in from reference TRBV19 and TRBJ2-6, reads DGGITQSPKYLFRKEGQNVTLSCEQNLNHDAMYWYRQDPGQGLRLIYYSQIVNDFQKGDIAEGYSVSREKKESFPLTVTSAQKNPTAFYLCASSTPGREISGANVLTFGAGSRLTVL.

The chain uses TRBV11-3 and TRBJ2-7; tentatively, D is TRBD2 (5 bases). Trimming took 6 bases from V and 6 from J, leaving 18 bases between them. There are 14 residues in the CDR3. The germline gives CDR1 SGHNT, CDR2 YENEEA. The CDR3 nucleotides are TGTGCCAGCAGTCAAAGTCGAAGCGGAGGCGAGCAGTACTTC. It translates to CASSQSRSGGEQYF. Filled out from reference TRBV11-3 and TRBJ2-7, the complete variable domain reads EAGVVQSPRYKIIEKKQPVAFWCNPISGHNTLYWYLQNLGQGPELLIRYENEEAVDDSQLPKDRFSAERLKGVDSTLKIQPAELGDSAVYLCASSQSRSGGEQYFGPGTRLTVT.

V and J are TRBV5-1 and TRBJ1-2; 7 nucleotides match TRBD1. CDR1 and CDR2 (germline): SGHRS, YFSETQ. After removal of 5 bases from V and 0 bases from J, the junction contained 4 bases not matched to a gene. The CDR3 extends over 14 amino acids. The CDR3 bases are TGCGCCAGCAGAGGGGGCAGCACTAACTATGGCTACACCTTC. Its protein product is CASRGGSTNYGYTF.

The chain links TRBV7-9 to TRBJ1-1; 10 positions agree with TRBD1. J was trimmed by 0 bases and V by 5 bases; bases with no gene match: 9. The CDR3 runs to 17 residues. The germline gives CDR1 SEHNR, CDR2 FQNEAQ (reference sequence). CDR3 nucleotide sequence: TGTGCCAGCAGCAAGCCGGGACAGGGGTTCCTGAACACTGAAGCTTTCTTT. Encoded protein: CASSKPGQGFLNTEAFF.

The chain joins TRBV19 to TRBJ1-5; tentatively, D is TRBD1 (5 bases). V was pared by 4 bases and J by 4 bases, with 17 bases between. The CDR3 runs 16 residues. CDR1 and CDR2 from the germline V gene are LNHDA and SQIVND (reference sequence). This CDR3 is CASSTEGPRINQPQHF. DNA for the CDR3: TGTGCCAGTAGTACGGAGGGACCGAGAATTAATCAGCCCCAGCATTTT.

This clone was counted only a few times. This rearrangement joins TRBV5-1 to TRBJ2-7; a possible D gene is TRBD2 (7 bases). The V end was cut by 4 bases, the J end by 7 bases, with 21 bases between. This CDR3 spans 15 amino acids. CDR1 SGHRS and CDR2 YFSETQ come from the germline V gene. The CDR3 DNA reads TGCGCCAGCAGCCTGGTGGGGGGGCCTTCTGGGGAGCAGTACTTC. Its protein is CASSLVGGPSGEQYF.

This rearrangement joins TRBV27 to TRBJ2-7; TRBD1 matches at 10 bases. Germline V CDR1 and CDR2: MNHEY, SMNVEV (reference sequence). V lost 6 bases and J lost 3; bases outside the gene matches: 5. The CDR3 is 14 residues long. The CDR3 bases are TGTGCCAGCAGCCCCGGGACAGGGGTCTACGAGCAGTACTTC. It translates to CASSPGTGVYEQYF.

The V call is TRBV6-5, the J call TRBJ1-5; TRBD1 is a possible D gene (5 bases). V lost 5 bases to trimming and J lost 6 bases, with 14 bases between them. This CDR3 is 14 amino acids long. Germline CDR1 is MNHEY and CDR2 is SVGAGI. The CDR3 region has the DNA TGTGCCAGCAGTCAAGGACTAGGGGTTCAGCCCCAGCATTTT. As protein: CASSQGLGVQPQHF.

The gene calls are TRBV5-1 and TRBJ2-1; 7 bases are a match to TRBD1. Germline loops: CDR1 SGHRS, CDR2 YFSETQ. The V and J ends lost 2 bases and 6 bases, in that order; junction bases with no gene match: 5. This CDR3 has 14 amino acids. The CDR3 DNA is TGCGCCAGCAGCTTCCCGGCAGGGGGCAATGAGCAGTTCTTC. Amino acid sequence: CASSFPAGGNEQFF.

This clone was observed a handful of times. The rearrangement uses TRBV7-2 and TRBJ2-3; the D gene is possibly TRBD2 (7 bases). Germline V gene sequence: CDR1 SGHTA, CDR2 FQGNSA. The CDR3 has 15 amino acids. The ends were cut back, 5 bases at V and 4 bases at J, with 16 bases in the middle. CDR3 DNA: TGTGCCAGCAGCCCGGGGGGCGGGAGAGCAGATACGCAGTATTTT. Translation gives CASSPGGGRADTQYF.

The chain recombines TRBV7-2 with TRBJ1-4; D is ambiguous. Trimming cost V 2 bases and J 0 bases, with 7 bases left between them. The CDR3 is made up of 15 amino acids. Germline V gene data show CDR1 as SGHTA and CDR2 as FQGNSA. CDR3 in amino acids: CASSLNSATNEKLFF. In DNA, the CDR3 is TGTGCCAGCAGCTTAAACAGTGCAACTAATGAAAAACTGTTTTTT.

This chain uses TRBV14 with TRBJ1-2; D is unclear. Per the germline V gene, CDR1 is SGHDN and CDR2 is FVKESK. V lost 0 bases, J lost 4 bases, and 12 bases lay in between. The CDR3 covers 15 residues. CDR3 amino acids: CASSQEESSTYGYTF. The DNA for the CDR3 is TGTGCCAGCAGCCAAGAAGAATCAAGCACCTATGGCTACACCTTC.

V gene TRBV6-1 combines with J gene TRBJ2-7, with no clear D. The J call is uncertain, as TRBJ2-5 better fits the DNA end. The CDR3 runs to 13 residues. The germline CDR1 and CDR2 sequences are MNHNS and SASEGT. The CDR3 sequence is CASSLLGIETQYF. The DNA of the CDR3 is TGTGCCAGCAGTCTACTGGGCATAGAGACCCAGTACTTC.

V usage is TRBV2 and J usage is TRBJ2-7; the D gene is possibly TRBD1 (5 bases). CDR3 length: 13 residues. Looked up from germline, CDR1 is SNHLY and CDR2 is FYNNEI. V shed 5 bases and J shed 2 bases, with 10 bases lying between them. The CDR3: CASSSQGAYEQYF. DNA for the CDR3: TGTGCCAGCAGTTCACAAGGGGCCTACGAGCAGTACTTC.

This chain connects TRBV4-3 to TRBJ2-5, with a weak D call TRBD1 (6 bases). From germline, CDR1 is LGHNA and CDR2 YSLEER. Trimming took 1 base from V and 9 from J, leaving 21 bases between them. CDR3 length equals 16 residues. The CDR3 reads CASSQVTGAAGSAQYF. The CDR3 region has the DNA TGCGCCAGCAGCCAAGTGACAGGCGCCGCCGGGTCGGCCCAGTACTTC.

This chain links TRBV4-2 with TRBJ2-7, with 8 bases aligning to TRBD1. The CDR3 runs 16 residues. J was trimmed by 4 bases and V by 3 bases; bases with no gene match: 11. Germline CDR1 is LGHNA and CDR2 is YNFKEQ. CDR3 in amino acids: CASSQGGQAAIYEQYF. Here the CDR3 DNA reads TGTGCCAGCAGCCAGGGGGGACAGGCGGCCATTTACGAGCAGTACTTC.

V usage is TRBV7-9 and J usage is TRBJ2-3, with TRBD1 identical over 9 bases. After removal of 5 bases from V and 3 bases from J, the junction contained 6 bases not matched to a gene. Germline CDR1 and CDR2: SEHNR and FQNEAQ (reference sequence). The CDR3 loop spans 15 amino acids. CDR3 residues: CASSPRQGETDTQYF. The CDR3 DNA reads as TGTGCCAGCAGCCCCCGACAGGGGGAAACAGATACGCAGTATTTT.

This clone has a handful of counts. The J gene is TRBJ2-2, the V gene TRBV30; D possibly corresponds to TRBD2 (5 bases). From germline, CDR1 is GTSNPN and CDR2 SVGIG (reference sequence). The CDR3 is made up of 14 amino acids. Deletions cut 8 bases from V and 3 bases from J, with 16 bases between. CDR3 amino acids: CARLVGEDTGELFF. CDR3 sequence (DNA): TGTGCCCGCCTGGTGGGAGAGGACACCGGGGAGCTGTTTTTT.

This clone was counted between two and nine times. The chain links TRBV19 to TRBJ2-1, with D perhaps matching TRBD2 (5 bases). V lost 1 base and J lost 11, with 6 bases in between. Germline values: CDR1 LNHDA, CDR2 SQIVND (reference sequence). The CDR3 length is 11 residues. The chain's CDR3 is CASSIAGKQFF. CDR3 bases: TGTGCCAGTAGTATAGCGGGGAAGCAGTTCTTC.

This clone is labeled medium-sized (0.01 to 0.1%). The CDR3 bases are TGTGCCAGCAGTTACTCAGACAGGGGACATGAAAAACTGTTTTTT. Protein product: CASSYSDRGHEKLFF. The chain recombines TRBV6-6 with TRBJ1-4; 8 bases agree with TRBD1. Germline CDR1 is MNHNY and CDR2 is SVGAGI (reference sequence). The J segment lost 6 bases and the V segment lost 0 bases, leaving 3 bases of the junction unmatched. CDR3 length: 15 amino acids.

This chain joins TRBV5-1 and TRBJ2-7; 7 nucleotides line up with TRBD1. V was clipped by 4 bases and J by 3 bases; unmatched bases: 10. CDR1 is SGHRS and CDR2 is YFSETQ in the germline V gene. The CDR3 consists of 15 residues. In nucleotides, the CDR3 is TGCGCCAGCAGCCAGACAGGGAACCCCATCTACGAGCAGTACTTC. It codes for CASSQTGNPIYEQYF.